The 5 T cell receptor beta chains listed next were all sequenced from one sample in a study of blood T cell repertoires in COVID-19. Clones were sequenced by immunoSEQ multiplex PCR, and TCRdb holds only the in-frame ones, with some missing. Here the sample spans about 74,000 clones, roughly 88% being singletons. The sequenced sample consisted of peripheral blood. These receptors all come from a woman aged 50 to 65 in a cohort sampled during active COVID-19.

The J gene is TRBJ2-1, the V gene TRBV3-1 (or the pseudogene TRBV3-2); TRBD1 aligns across 7 bases. Trimming cost V 4 bases and J 1 base; bases outside gene matches: 7. This CDR3 has 16 amino acids. Looked up from germline, CDR1 is LGHDT and CDR2 is YNNKEL (reference sequence). CDR3 sequence reads: CASSPLRGQSYNEQFF. CDR3 sequence (DNA): TGTGCCAGCAGCCCTCTGAGGGGGCAGTCCTACAATGAGCAGTTCTTC.

This clone has only a few counts. The chain joins TRBV7-3 to TRBJ2-7; 8 bases align to TRBD1. V trimming: 2 bases; J trimming: 6 bases; junction bases outside the gene matches: 0. The CDR3 runs 12 residues. Germline loops: CDR1 SGHTA, CDR2 FQGTGA. The CDR3: CASSLGTGEQYF. The CDR3 coding sequence is TGTGCCAGCAGCTTAGGGACAGGCGAGCAGTACTTC. The complete variable domain, with remaining parts taken from reference TRBV7-3 and TRBJ2-7, reads GAGVSQTPSNKVTEKGKYVELRCDPISGHTALYWYRQSLGQGPEFLIYFQGTGAADDSGLPNDRFFAVRPEGSVSTLKIQRTERGDSAVYLCASSLGTGEQYFGPGTRLTVT.

CDR3 bases: TGCAGCGGCGGGGGAACCTACGAGCAGTACTTC. This encodes CSGGGTYEQYF. This chain uses TRBV29-1 with TRBJ2-7; the match to TRBD2 covers 7 bases. This CDR3 spans 11 amino acids. In germline, CDR1 is SQVTM, CDR2 ANQGSEA. The ends lost 7 bases at V and 2 bases at J; junction bases unmatched: 2.

This clone was counted only a few times. V usage is TRBV15 and J usage is TRBJ2-5; TRBD2 matches 11 bases. With V trimmed by 5 bases and J by 3 bases, 5 bases remained unmatched. The CDR3 spans 15 residues. The germline V gene encodes CDR1 LNHNV and CDR2 YYDKDF (reference sequence). CDR3 residues: CATSRRLAGKETQYF. The CDR3 nucleotides are TGTGCCACCAGCCGCCGACTAGCGGGGAAAGAGACCCAGTACTTC.

The V call is TRBV6-5, the J call TRBJ2-5, with 9 bases aligning to TRBD1. V gave up 5 bases and J gave up 4 bases; unmatched junction bases: 5. The germline V gene encodes CDR1 MNHEY and CDR2 SVGAGI. CDR3 length equals 14 residues. The CDR3 here is CASSKTGGGETQYF. CDR3 coding DNA: TGTGCCAGCAGTAAAACAGGGGGCGGAGAGACCCAGTACTTC.